Shown below are 14 T cell receptor beta chains from a single sample sequenced in a study of blood T cell repertoires in COVID-19. Clones were sequenced by immunoSEQ multiplex PCR, and TCRdb holds only the in-frame ones, with some missing. Here the sample spans roughly 340,000 clones, approximately 91% being singletons. The sample consisted of peripheral blood. These receptors were collected from a woman in her 70s with COVID-19, enrolled during active disease.

V and J are TRBV5-1 and TRBJ2-1; D remains ambiguous. V was cut by 0 bases and J by 8 bases, with 6 bases left in between. This CDR3 comprises 12 residues. Germline V gene data show CDR1 as SGHRS and CDR2 as YFSETQ. CDR3 region: CASSLAVDEQFF. Here the CDR3 DNA reads TGCGCCAGCAGCTTGGCGGTCGATGAGCAGTTCTTC.

The chain recombines TRBV2 with TRBJ1-1; 12 bases line up with TRBD1. This CDR3 contains 16 residues. Germline V CDR1 and CDR2: SNHLY, FYNNEI. With V trimmed by 8 bases and J by 0 bases, 7 bases remained unmatched. The CDR3 DNA sequence: TGTGCCAGCGCGGGACAGGGGGCGCGGGTGAACACTGAAGCTTTCTTT. This gives the protein CASAGQGARVNTEAFF.

V and J are TRBV4-1 and TRBJ1-1; 7 bases align to TRBD1. V lost 7 bases, J lost 3 bases, and 11 bases stayed unmatched. The CDR3 is 15 amino acids. Germline CDR1 is MGHRA and CDR2 is YSYEKL. CDR3 sequence: CASTAPTGYYTEAFF. The CDR3 nucleotides are TGCGCCAGCACCGCCCCGACAGGGTACTACACTGAAGCTTTCTTT.

The rearrangement uses TRBV2 and TRBJ1-2, with D unclear. Trimming removed 3 bases from V and 8 bases from J, with 10 bases in between. The CDR3 covers 12 residues. CDR1 SNHLY and CDR2 FYNNEI come from the germline V gene. DNA for the CDR3: TGTGCCAGCAGTGACTCCCTCTTCGGCTACACCTTC. This encodes CASSDSLFGYTF.

This rearrangement joins TRBV2 to TRBJ1-2; perhaps TRBD1 as D (6 bases). Germline V gene data show CDR1 as SNHLY and CDR2 as FYNNEI. V gave up 7 bases and J gave up 0 bases, with 9 bases separating them. This CDR3 has 13 residues. Here the CDR3 reads CASTGTPNYGYTF. The CDR3 coding sequence is TGTGCCAGCACCGGGACACCTAACTATGGCTACACCTTC.

The genes are TRBV21-1 and TRBJ2-7; the table names TRBD2, a call not compared with the DNA. TRBV21-1 is deemed a pseudogene. The CDR3 totals 13 residues. The CDR3 DNA reads as TGTGCCAGCAGCAAAGGAGGGCCGGGGGAGCAGTACTTC. Amino acid sequence: CASSKGGPGEQYF.

In regard to this clone: Other DNA sequences from this sample encode an identical CDR3 as well. The chain is built from TRBV2 and TRBJ1-2, with TRBD1 as a possible D gene (6 bases). CDR3 size: 13 residues. V was pared by 3 bases and J by 2 bases, with 7 bases between. Germline V CDR1 and CDR2: SNHLY, FYNNEI. CDR3 nucleotides: TGTGCCAGCAGTGAGACAGGAAACTATGGCTACACCTTC. Translating gives CASSETGNYGYTF.

The genes are TRBV4-1 and TRBJ1-3; possibly TRBD1 for D (5 bases). CDR3 length equals 17 residues. Germline CDR1 MGHRA, CDR2 YSYEKL. Between the trimmed V and J ends, which lost 2 bases and 0 bases, there was a span of 14 bases. CDR3 coding DNA: TGCGCCAGCAGCCAACGCGGGGGTGGCCTCTCTGGAAACACCATATATTTT. Its translation is CASSQRGGGLSGNTIYF.

The chain joins TRBV7-2 to TRBJ2-1; 11 bases map to TRBD2. J lost 0 bases, V lost 1 base, and 5 bases had no gene match. The germline V gene has CDR1 SGHTA and CDR2 FQGNSA. The CDR3 consists of 18 residues. The CDR3 is CASSLVLAGGSSYNEQFF. The CDR3 nucleotides read TGTGCCAGCAGCTTAGTCCTAGCGGGGGGTTCCTCCTACAATGAGCAGTTCTTC.

This rearrangement joins TRBV18 to TRBJ1-2, with a possible D match to TRBD1 (6 bases). CDR3 length: 16 amino acids. Germline CDR1 is KGHSH and CDR2 is LQKENI. V dropped 3 bases and J dropped 0 bases, with 14 bases sitting between them. The CDR3 loop reads CASSPGQSYSNYGYTF. The CDR3 coding sequence is TGTGCCAGCTCACCCGGACAGTCCTATTCTAACTATGGCTACACCTTC. The full variable domain, rest sourced from reference TRBV18 and TRBJ1-2, is NAGVMQNPRHLVRRRGQEARLRCSPMKGHSHVYWYRQLPEEGLKFMVYLQKENIIDESGMPKERFSAEFPKEGPSILRIQQVVRGDSAAYFCASSPGQSYSNYGYTFGSGTRLTVV.

The chain's CDR3 is CASNRGGGAGETQYF. The CDR3 nucleotides read TGTGCCAGCAACAGAGGAGGGGGGGCTGGAGAGACCCAGTACTTC. This chain joins TRBV9 and TRBJ2-5; D perhaps matches TRBD2 (7 bases). V was shortened by 6 bases and J by 4 bases, with 19 bases between the two germline ends. This CDR3 region has 15 residues. From germline, CDR1 is SGDLS and CDR2 YYNGEE.

This clone was recorded once. The rearrangement joins TRBV5-1 to TRBJ2-4; D might be TRBD2 (5 bases). Germline CDR1 is SGHRS and CDR2 is YFSETQ. There are 13 residues in the CDR3. The V end was cut by 0 bases, the J end by 5 bases, with 6 bases between. The CDR3 coding sequence is TGCGCCAGCAGCTTGGCCGGGGAAAACATTCAGTACTTC. This gives the protein CASSLAGENIQYF. Based on the CDR3 plus reference TRBV5-1 and TRBJ2-4, the full variable domain is KAGVTQTPRYLIKTRGQQVTLSCSPISGHRSVSWYQQTPGQGLQFLFEYFSETQRNKGNFPGRFSGRQFSNSRSEMNVSTLELGDSALYLCASSLAGENIQYFGAGTRLSVL.

The chain is built from TRBV12-3 or TRBV12-4 and TRBJ1-1, with TRBD1 as a possible D gene (5 bases). This CDR3 has 12 amino acids. V lost 3 bases and J lost 10, with 12 bases in between. CDR3 sequence: CASSLRPGGAFF. CDR3 nucleotides: TGTGCCAGCAGTTTGAGGCCGGGGGGAGCTTTCTTT.

The chain joins TRBV13 to TRBJ2-5; TRBD2 matches at 12 bases. This CDR3 region has 16 residues. CDR1 and CDR2 from the germline V gene are PRHDT and FYEKMQ (reference sequence). V lost 4 bases, J lost 5 bases, and 8 bases stayed unmatched. CDR3 nucleotides: TGTGCCAGCAGCTCGATTGGACTAGCGGGGAGGGAGACCCAGTACTTC. Protein sequence: CASSSIGLAGRETQYF.